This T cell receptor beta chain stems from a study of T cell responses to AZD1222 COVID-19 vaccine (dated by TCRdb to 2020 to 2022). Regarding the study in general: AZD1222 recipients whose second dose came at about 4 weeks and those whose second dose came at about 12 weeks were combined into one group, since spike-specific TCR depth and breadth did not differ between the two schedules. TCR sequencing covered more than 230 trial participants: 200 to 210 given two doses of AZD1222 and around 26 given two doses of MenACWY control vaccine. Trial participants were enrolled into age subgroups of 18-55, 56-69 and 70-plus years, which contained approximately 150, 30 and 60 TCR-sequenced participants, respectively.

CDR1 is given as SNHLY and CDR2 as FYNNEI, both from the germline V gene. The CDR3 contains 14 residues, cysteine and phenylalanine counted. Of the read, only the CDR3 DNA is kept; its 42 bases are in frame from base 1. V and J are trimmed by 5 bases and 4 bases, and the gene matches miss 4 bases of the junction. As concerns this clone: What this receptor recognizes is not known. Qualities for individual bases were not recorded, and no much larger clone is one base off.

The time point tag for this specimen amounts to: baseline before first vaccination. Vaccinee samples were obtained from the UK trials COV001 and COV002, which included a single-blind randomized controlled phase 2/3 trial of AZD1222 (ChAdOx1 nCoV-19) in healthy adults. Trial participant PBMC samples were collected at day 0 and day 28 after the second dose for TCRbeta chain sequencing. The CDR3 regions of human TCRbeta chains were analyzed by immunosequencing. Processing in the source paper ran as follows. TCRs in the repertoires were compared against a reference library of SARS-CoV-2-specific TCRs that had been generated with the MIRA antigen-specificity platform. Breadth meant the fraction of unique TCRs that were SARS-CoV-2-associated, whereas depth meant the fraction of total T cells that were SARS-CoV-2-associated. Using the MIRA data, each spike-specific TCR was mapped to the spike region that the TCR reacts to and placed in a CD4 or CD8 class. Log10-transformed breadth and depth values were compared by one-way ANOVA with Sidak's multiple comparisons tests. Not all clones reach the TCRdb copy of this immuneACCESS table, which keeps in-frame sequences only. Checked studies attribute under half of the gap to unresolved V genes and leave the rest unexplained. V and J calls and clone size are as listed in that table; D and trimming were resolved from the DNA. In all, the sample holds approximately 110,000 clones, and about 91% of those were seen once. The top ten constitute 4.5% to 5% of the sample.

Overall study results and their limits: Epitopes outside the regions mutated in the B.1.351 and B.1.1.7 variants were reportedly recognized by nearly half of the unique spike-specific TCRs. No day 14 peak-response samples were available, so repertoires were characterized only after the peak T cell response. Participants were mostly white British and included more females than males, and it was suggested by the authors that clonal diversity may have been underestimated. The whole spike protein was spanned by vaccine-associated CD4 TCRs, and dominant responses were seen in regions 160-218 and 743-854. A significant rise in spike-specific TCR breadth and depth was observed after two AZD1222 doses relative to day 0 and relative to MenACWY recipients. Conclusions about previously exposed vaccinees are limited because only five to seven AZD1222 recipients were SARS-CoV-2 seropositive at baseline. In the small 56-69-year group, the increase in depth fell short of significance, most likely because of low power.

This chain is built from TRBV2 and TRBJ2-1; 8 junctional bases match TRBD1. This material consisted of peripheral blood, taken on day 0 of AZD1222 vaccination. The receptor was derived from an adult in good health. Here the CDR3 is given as CASSPGTGYNEQFF. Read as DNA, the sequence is TGTGCCAGCAGTCCCGGGACAGGTTACAATGAGCAGTTCTTC. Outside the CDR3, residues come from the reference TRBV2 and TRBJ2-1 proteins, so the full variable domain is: EPEVTQTPSHQVTQMGQEVILRCVPISNHLYFYWYRQILGQKVEFLVSFYNNEISEKSEIFDDQFSVERPDGSNFTLKIRSTKLEDSAMYFCASSPGTGYNEQFFGPGTRLTVL.